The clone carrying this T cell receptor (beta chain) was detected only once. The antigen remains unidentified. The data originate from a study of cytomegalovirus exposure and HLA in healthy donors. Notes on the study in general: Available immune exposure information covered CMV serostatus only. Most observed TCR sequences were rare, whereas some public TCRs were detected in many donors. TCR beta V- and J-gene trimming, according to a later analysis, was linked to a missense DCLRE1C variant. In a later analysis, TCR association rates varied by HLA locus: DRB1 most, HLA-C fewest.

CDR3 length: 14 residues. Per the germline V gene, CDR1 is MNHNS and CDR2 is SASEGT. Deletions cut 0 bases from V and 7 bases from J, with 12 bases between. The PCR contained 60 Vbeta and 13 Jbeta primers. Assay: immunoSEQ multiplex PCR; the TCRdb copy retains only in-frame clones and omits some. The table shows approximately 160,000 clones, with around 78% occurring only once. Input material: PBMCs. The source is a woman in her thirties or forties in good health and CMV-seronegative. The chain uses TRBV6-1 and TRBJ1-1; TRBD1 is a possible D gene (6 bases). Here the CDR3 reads CASSEAGTLLEAFF. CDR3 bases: TGTGCCAGCAGTGAAGCGGGGACACTGCTTGAAGCTTTCTTT.